The 17 T cell receptor beta chains given below trace back to one sample, sequenced in a study of T-cell reconstitution after alpha-beta-depleted transplantation in children. TCRbeta library construction was performed incorporating unique molecular identifiers. In TCRdb, the PCR reads were re-called with MiXCR into one record per CDR3 protein. The sample records about 58,000 distinct CDR3 sequences, roughly 45% being singletons. The sequenced sample was PBMCs, mostly from graft donor cells, obtained 360 days after TCRalphabeta/CD19-depleted stem cell transplant. The receptors come from a male patient younger than 18 who had a stem cell transplant for acute lymphoblastic leukemia, so the T cells may come from the graft donor.

The V gene is TRBV5-1, the J gene TRBJ2-3, with a possible D match to TRBD1 (6 bases). CDR3 size: 15 residues. V dropped 1 base and J dropped 3 bases, with 12 bases sitting between them. Germline loops: CDR1 SGHRS, CDR2 YFSETQ. CDR3 nucleotide sequence: TGCGCCAGCAGCTTGCTGGGGGCAGGAACAGATACGCAGTATTTT. It codes for CASSLLGAGTDTQYF.

The chain couples TRBV11-2 to TRBJ2-2, with 10 nucleotides matching TRBD1. This CDR3 is built from 16 residues. Germline assignment: CDR1 SGHAT and CDR2 FQNNGV. Unmatched junction bases numbered 4, after V lost 5 bases and J lost 1 base. CDR3 DNA: TGTGCCAGCAGCCGACAGGGGGCGGGGAACACCGGGGAGCTGTTTTTT. Its translation: CASSRQGAGNTGELFF.

This chain links TRBV5-1 with TRBJ2-4; no reliable D call. The CDR3 has 15 amino acids. The germline CDR1 and CDR2 sequences are SGHRS and YFSETQ. Trimming left V 0 bases short and J 3 bases short, with 10 bases between. As DNA, the CDR3 is TGCGCCAGCAGCTTGGCCGGGCAGGACAAAAACATTCAGTACTTC. Protein: CASSLAGQDKNIQYF.

A few counts support this clonotype. The genes are TRBV29-1 and TRBJ2-5; D remains ambiguous. Germline V gives CDR1 SQVTM, CDR2 ANQGSEA. V was pared by 4 bases and J by 2 bases, with 14 bases between. The CDR3 length is 14 residues. CDR3 coding DNA: TGCAGCGTTGTAGGTCAGCTTCTTCAAGAGACCCAGTACTTC. This encodes CSVVGQLLQETQYF.

The chain employs TRBV28 and TRBJ2-7, with D perhaps TRBD1 (5 bases). V dropped 6 bases and J dropped 2 bases, with 20 bases sitting between them. The germline CDR1 and CDR2 sequences are MDHEN and SYDVKM. This CDR3 is 16 amino acids long. The CDR3 bases are TGTGCCAGCAGCCATAAGACAGACCCCACCACCTACGAGCAGTACTTC. Its translation is CASSHKTDPTTYEQYF.

The genes are TRBV20-1 and TRBJ2-3; a weak D match, TRBD2 (5 bases). Trimming shortened V by 3 bases and J by 4 bases, and 8 bases separated the two germline ends. This CDR3 contains 12 residues. CDR1 is DFQATT and CDR2 is SNEGSKA in the germline V gene (reference sequence). CDR3 sequence (DNA): TGCAGTGCTAGCGGGGTGGCAGATACGCAGTATTTT. This codes for CSASGVADTQYF.

This clonotype was counted at least ten times. The rearrangement joins TRBV5-1 to TRBJ1-5, with a weak D call TRBD1 (6 bases). V lost 5 bases to trimming and J lost 5 bases, with 11 bases between them. This CDR3 is 13 amino acids long. Germline lookup yields CDR1 SGHRS and CDR2 YFSETQ. As DNA, the CDR3 is TGCGCCAGCAGTTCCGAGGGGGATCAGCCCCAGCATTTT. Translation gives CASSSEGDQPQHF.

This clonotype has a handful of counts. The J gene is TRBJ2-5, the V gene TRBV7-9; the D is unclear. Germline CDR1 reads SEHNR; CDR2 reads FQNEAQ (reference sequence). The CDR3 contains 15 residues. Trimming stripped 0 bases from V and 4 bases from J, with 12 bases between. CDR3 protein: CASSLAPKLGETQYF. The DNA of the CDR3 is TGTGCCAGCAGCTTAGCGCCGAAATTGGGAGAGACCCAGTACTTC.

The chain couples TRBV20-1 to TRBJ1-2; D gene unclear. Germline lookup yields CDR1 DFQATT and CDR2 SNEGSKA (reference sequence). The CDR3 has 12 amino acids. Trimming removed 6 bases at V and 4 bases at J, with 12 bases between. The CDR3 sequence is CSARTLPYGYTF. The CDR3 DNA sequence: TGCAGTGCACGGACCCTTCCCTATGGCTACACCTTC.

The chain recombines TRBV7-2 with TRBJ2-4, with 13 bases identical to TRBD2. Germline V gives CDR1 SGHTA, CDR2 FQGNSA. CDR3 length: 22 amino acids. Losses at the gene ends were 6 bases for V and 0 bases for J; bases not matched to a gene: 20. The CDR3 DNA sequence: TGTGCCAGCAGTCGAACTAGCGGGGGGGCCGGTGCCTACCTAGTAGCCAAAAACATTCAGTACTTC. It translates to CASSRTSGGAGAYLVAKNIQYF.

J is TRBJ2-1 and V is TRBV12-3 or TRBV12-4, with 8 positions matching TRBD2. Germline trimming cut 4 bases from V and 4 bases from J; bases unmatched to any gene: 6. This CDR3 spans 15 amino acids. The CDR3, as DNA: TGTGCCAGCAGTTCCGTGACTAGCGCGTACAATGAGCAGTTCTTC. This sequence encodes CASSSVTSAYNEQFF.

The chain uses TRBV5-6 and TRBJ2-7, with 9 bases matching TRBD1. The V gene's germline CDR1 is SGHDT and CDR2 YYEEEE. V shed 3 bases and J 5 bases; nucleotides not matched to a gene: 12. This CDR3 is built from 16 residues. The CDR3 bases are TGTGCCAGCAGCTCTCGTCCCGGGACAGGGTTCCACGAGCAGTACTTC. Amino acid sequence: CASSSRPGTGFHEQYF.

This clonotype was observed a few times. The chain is built from TRBV3-1 and TRBJ1-6, with 7 bases lining up with TRBD1. The CDR3 has 14 residues. Germline V CDR1 and CDR2: LGHDT, YNNKEL (reference sequence). With V trimmed by 6 bases and J by 1 base, 0 bases remained unmatched. The CDR3 loop reads CASRQGSYNSPLHF. The CDR3, as DNA: TGTGCCAGCAGACAGGGGTCCTATAATTCACCCCTCCACTTT. The entire variable domain, with the rest obtained from reference TRBV3-1 and TRBJ1-6, is as follows: DTAVSQTPKYLVTQMGNDKSIKCEQNLGHDTMYWYKQDSKKFLKIMFSYNNKELIINETVPNRFSPKSPDKAHLNLHINSLELGDSAVYFCASRQGSYNSPLHFGNGTRLTVT.

The genes are TRBV18 and TRBJ2-5; D unresolved. Germline V lookup: CDR1 KGHSH, CDR2 LQKENI. The CDR3 length is 12 residues. The V end lost 5 bases, the J end lost 5 bases, and 9 bases lay between the germline ends. The CDR3 coding sequence is TGTGCCAGCTCAGGGATGGATGAGACCCAGTACTTC. Translating gives CASSGMDETQYF.

The chain carries TRBV12-3 or TRBV12-4 and TRBJ2-2; 9 bases line up with TRBD2. The CDR3 covers 18 residues. With 6 bases clipped from V and 1 base from J, the junction kept 12 bases outside the gene matches. The CDR3 sequence is CASSHRPLLAGNTGELFF. The CDR3 DNA reads as TGTGCCAGCAGCCACCGTCCTCTACTAGCGGGGAACACCGGGGAGCTGTTTTTT.

The chain links TRBV5-1 to TRBJ2-7, with D maybe TRBD1 (6 bases). Germline CDR1 reads SGHRS; CDR2 reads YFSETQ. Trimming cost V 0 bases and J 3 bases, with 10 bases left between them. The CDR3 runs to 14 residues. CDR3 nucleotide sequence: TGCGCCAGCAGCTTGGGGGACAACAGCTACGAGCAGTACTTC. Translating gives CASSLGDNSYEQYF.

The chain recombines TRBV20-1 with TRBJ2-1, with TRBD1 matching 10 bases. Germline V gene data show CDR1 as DFQATT and CDR2 as SNEGSKA (reference sequence). The CDR3 covers 11 residues. Here the CDR3 DNA reads TGCAGCTGCTCCCCGGACAGGGGGGCATTCTTC. It translates to CSCSPDRGAFF.